This section outlines one T cell receptor beta chain sequence together with its context. A single base separates this from a much larger clone, so it may be a read error. This sample also contains other DNA sequences that code for the same CDR3. These data belong to a study of graft-versus-host responses after intestinal transplantation. General study points: The study found high graft-versus-host to host-versus-graft clonal ratios in allografts of patients with graft-donor T cell macrochimerism. Researchers found GvH clones in recipient marrow, and some showed up first in ileum or blood. Early declines in HvG clones that occurred post-transplant were associated with peak circulating GvH clone levels.

The CDR3 spans 12 residues. The ends were cut back, 3 bases at V and 14 bases at J, with 16 bases in the middle. Germline CDR1 reads SEHNR; CDR2 reads FQNEAQ (reference sequence). Sequencing was performed with immunoSEQ multiplex PCR; in TCRdb, only in-frame clones are kept and a portion is missing. The sample consists of 23,000 or so clones, 25% to 35% of them appearing once. Irradiated, violet-dye-labeled stimulator cells, roughly 200,000 in number, were plated with roughly 200,000 CFSE-labeled responder cells. The sample was alloreactive CD8+ T cells from a mixed lymphocyte reaction culture, taken before intestinal transplant. Subset of the sample: CFSE-low proliferating T cells sorted from roughly six-day pre-transplant mixed lymphocyte reaction (GvH or HvG direction). The genes are TRBV7-9 and TRBJ1-1; D perhaps matches TRBD1 (5 bases). The TCR originated in a human patient who received an intestinal transplant. CDR3 in amino acids: CASSLGGIGAFF. Written as DNA, the CDR3 is TGTGCCAGCAGCTTGGGCGGGATTGGGGCCTTCTTT.